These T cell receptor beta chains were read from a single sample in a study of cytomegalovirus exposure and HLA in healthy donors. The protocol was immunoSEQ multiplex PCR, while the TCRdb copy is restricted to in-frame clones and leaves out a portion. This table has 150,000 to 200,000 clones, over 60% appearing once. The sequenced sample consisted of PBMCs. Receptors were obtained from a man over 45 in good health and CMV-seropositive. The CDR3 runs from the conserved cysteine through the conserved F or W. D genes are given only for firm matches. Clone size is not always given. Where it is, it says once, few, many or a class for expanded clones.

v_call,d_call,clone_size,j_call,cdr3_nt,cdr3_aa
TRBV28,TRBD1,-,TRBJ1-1,TGTGCCAGTTTTTCAGGGGGCGTGAACACTGAAGCTTTCTTT,CASFSGGVNTEAFF
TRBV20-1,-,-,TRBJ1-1,TGCAGTGCTAAGAGGAACACTGAAGCTTTCTTT,CSAKRNTEAFF
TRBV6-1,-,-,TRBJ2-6,TGTGCCAGCCATGGGGCCAACGTCCTGACTTTC,CASHGANVLTF
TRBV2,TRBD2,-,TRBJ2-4,TGTGCCAGCAGTGAACGGTCTAGCGGGGGGGTTAGCCTCAAAAACATTCAGTACTTC,CASSERSSGGVSLKNIQYF
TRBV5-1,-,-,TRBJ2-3,TGCGCCAGCAGCTTGGTATCGGGGGGCACAGATACGCAGTATTTT,CASSLVSGGTDTQYF
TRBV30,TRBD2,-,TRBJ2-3,TGTGCCTGGAGTGTACTAGCGGGGCCTGCAGATACGCAGTATTTT,CAWSVLAGPADTQYF
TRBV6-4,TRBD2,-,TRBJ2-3,TGTGCCAGCAGTGCCGTTGGGGGGGGCACAGATACGCAGTATTTT,CASSAVGGGTDTQYF
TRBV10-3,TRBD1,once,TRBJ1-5,TGTGCCATCAGTACAGGGGTGACGGAGGATCAGCCCCAGCATTTT,CAISTGVTEDQPQHF
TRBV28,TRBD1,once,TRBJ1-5,TGTGCCAGCAAGGGCCCGGGACAGGGTAGCAATCAGCCCCAGCATTTT,CASKGPGQGSNQPQHF
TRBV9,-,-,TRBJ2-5,TGTGCCAGCACCCCATGGGACATTGCAGAGACCCAGTACTTC,CASTPWDIAETQYF
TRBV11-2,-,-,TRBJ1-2,TGTGCCAGCAGCTTAGCACCTGGGGGGGGCTTAGGCTACACCTTC,CASSLAPGGGLGYTF
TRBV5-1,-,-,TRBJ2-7,TGCGCCAGCAGCTTGGCGGGACTTATTGGTGAGCAGTACTTC,CASSLAGLIGEQYF
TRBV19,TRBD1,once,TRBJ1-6,TGTGCCAGTAGTCCCGACAGGGAAAATTCACCCCTCCACTTT,CASSPDRENSPLHF
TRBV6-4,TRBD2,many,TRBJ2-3,TGTGCCAGCAGTGTTGCGGGGGGGGCAGATACGCAGTATTTT,CASSVAGGADTQYF
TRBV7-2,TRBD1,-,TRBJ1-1,TGTGCCAGCAGCTCGGGGACAGCTAACACTGAAGCTTTCTTT,CASSSGTANTEAFF
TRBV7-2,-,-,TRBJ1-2,TGTGCCAGCAGCTTACTGAGAGGGAGTGGGGGCTACACCTTC,CASSLLRGSGGYTF
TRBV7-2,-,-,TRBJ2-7,TGTGCCAGCAGCTTAGATCGGAGAGGGAACCTTTACGAGCAGTACTTC,CASSLDRRGNLYEQYF
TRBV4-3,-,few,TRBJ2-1,TGCGCCAGCAGCCAAGAACTCCTAGCCGGGAATGAGCAGTTCTTC,CASSQELLAGNEQFF
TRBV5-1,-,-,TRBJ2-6,TGCGCCAGCAGCTTGGAAGCAGGGTACTCTTCTTTC,CASSLEAGYSSF
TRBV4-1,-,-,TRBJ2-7,TGCGCCAGCAGCCAAGCTTATGGGGACAAGGAGATCTTC,CASSQAYGDKEIF
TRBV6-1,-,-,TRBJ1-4,TGTGCCAGCCGTCTTTTAGCGGGGGAAGAAAAACTGTTTTTT,CASRLLAGEEKLFF
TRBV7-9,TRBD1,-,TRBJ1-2,TGTGCCAGCAGCTCCTGGACAGGGGCGACCAACTATGGCTACACCTTC,CASSSWTGATNYGYTF
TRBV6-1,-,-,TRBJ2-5,TGTGCCAGCAGTGTGGCAGCGGCAGAGACCCAGTACTTC,CASSVAAAETQYF
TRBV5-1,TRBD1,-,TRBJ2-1,TGCGCCAGCAGCTTGGGACAGGGGAGTGTCAATGAGCAGTTCTTC,CASSLGQGSVNEQFF
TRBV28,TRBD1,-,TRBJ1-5,TGTGCCAGCACCCCAATTCCCGGACAGGGGACAGCCCAGCATTTT,CASTPIPGQGTAQHF
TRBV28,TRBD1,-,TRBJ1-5,TGTGCCAGCAGTGCCATGGGGACAGGGACCTTCATTACCTATAGCAATCAGCCCCAGCATTTT,CASSAMGTGTFITYSNQPQHF
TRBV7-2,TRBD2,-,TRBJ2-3,TGTGCCAGCAGCCCAGGGACTAGCGTGACAGATACGCAGTATTTT,CASSPGTSVTDTQYF
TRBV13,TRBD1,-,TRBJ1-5,TGTGCCAGCAGCTTCCGGGACAGTAGCAATCAGCCCCAGCATTTT,CASSFRDSSNQPQHF
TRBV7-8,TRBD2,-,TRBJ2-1,TGTGCCAGCGTGGGGATAGGACTAGCGGGGGGGCCGAGCTCCTACAATGAGCAGTTCTTC,CASVGIGLAGGPSSYNEQFF
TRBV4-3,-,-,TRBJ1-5,TGCGCCAGCAGCCAAAACAGGAACACCAATCAGCCCCAGCATTTT,CASSQNRNTNQPQHF
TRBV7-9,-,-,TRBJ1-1,TGTGCCAGCAGCATGGGCGGGGGGGTCCGCGCTTTCTTT,CASSMGGGVRAFF
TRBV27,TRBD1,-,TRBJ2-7,TGTGCCAGCAGTCTCTCCGGGACAGCCTACGAGCAGTACTTC,CASSLSGTAYEQYF
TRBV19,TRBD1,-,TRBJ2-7,TGTGCCAGTAGTACCTCGGGACAGGGACCCTACGAGCAGTACTTC,CASSTSGQGPYEQYF
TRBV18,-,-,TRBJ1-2,TGTGCCAGCTCACCGACTGCAACCTATGGCTACACCTTC,CASSPTATYGYTF
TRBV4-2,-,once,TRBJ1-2,TGTGCCAGCAGCCAAGAACCACGGGGGGGTGGCTATGGCTACACCTTC,CASSQEPRGGGYGYTF
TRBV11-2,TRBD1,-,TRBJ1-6,TGTGCCAGCAGCTTAGGACAGGGGAACAATTCACCCCTCCACTTT,CASSLGQGNNSPLHF
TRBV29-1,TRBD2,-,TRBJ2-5,TGCAGCGTTGGGGGGGGGAGGGAAGAGACCCAGTACTTC,CSVGGGREETQYF
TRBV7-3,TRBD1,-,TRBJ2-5,TGTTCCAGCAGCGTGACAGGGGGCGGGGAGACCCAGTACTTC,CSSSVTGGGETQYF
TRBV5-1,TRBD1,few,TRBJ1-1,TGCGCCAGCAGCTTGTACCAGGGGGCGCGGATTATGGACACTGAAGCTTTCTTT,CASSLYQGARIMDTEAFF
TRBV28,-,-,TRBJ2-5,TGTGCCAGCAGTGTCTCGGAGACCCAGTACTTC,CASSVSETQYF
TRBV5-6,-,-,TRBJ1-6,TGTGCCAGCAGCTTAGGGACTGAGCTTAATTCACCCCTCCACTTT,CASSLGTELNSPLHF
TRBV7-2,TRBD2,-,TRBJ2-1,TGTGCCAGCAGCTCCCTAGCGGGGGGGCCCGATGAGCAGTTCTTC,CASSSLAGGPDEQFF
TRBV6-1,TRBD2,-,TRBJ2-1,TGTGCCAGCAGTGCACCAGCGGGGGTTCAGGGTGAGCAGTTCTTC,CASSAPAGVQGEQFF
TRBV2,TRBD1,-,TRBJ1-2,TGTGCCAGCATAAGGCAGGGGGACTATGGCTACACCTTC,CASIRQGDYGYTF
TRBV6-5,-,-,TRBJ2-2,TGTGCCAGCAGTTTCTCAGGGGACACCGGGGAGCTGTTTTTT,CASSFSGDTGELFF
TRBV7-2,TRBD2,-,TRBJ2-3,TGTGCCAGCAGCATTCGACTAGCGGGGGGGCCAGATACGCAGTATTTT,CASSIRLAGGPDTQYF
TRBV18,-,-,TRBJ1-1,TGTGCCAGCTCCCCTGAGTTAGTTGTCCTACGGGATGCTTTCTTT,CASSPELVVLRDAFF
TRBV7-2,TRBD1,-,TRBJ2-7,TGTGCCAGCAGCCCGACAGGGTCCAGCTCCTACGAGCAGTACTTC,CASSPTGSSSYEQYF
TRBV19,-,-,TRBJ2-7,TGTGCCAGTAGTATCGGGAGCCCCTACGAGCAGTACTTC,CASSIGSPYEQYF
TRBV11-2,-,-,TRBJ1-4,TGTGCCAGCACCGACAGGTGGGCTAGTGAAAAACTGTTTTTT,CASTDRWASEKLFF
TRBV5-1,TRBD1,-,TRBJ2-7,TGCGCCAGCAGCCGAGACAGGGGCCCCTACGAGCAGTACTTC,CASSRDRGPYEQYF
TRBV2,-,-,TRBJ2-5,TGTGCCAGGGACGCAGGGGAGACCCAGTACTTC,CARDAGETQYF
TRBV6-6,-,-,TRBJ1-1,TGTGCCAGCAGTCACTTGGGGGCGTCGAACACTGAAGCTTTCTTT,CASSHLGASNTEAFF
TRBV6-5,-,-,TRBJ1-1,TGTGCCAGCAGTTTTGACAGGACGCGTGAAGCTTTCTTT,CASSFDRTREAFF
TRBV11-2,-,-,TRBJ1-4,TGTGCCAGCAGCTACGGTTTAAATGAAAAACTGTTTTTT,CASSYGLNEKLFF
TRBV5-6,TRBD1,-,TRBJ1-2,TGTGCCAGCAGCCTACCACTCAGATCCCCCGGGACAGACTATGGCTACACCTTC,CASSLPLRSPGTDYGYTF
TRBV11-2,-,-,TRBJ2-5,TGTGCCAGCAGCTTAGATTTTGGGGCTTTGGAGACCCAGTACTTC,CASSLDFGALETQYF